This TCR beta chain was documented in a study of CD8 T cells in Susac syndrome. The authors reverse transcribed roughly 0.5 to 1 ug RNA with random hexamers. TCRdb processed the immunoSEQ multiplex PCR reads anew with MiXCR; each CDR3 protein has one entry. The sample lists roughly 220,000 distinct CDR3 sequences, 94% occurring once. This clonotype was found a few times. V lost 1 base and J 2 bases, leaving 9 bases between the germline ends. Germline V gene lookup returns CDR1 SEHNR and CDR2 FQNEAQ (reference sequence). This CDR3 has 15 residues. TEMRA cells were enriched by FACS, while CD8+ and CD4+ T cells were obtained through a negative isolation that was performed magnetically.

Material: CD4+ T cells from PBMCs. The chain carries TRBV7-9 and TRBJ2-1; D might be TRBD1 or TRBD2, each matching 5 bases. The clonotype originates from a human donor with Susac syndrome. The chain's CDR3 is CASSLGPGPYNEQFF. As DNA, the CDR3 is TGTGCCAGCAGCTTAGGTCCGGGACCCTACAATGAGCAGTTCTTC.